Listed below are T cell receptor beta chains from one sample, sequenced in a study of human T cells and chemical hapten exposure. TCRdb re-called the RACE reads with MiXCR, one entry per CDR3 protein. Among some 380,000 distinct CDR3 sequences listed, more than 4.5% were seen once. The sequencing used whole blood, collected in connection with sensitization to the hapten diphenylcyclopropenone (DPC). The receptor source for this set is a woman in her 50s with alopecia areata. Some clones in this sample may be carry-over from other donors' samples. CDR3s include the opening cysteine and the closing phenylalanine or tryptophan. Clone sizes are given selectively: once, few, many, or a class where the clone is expanded.

cdr3_length: 14
v_call: TRBV10-2
clone_size: many
cdr3_aa: CASSDRTANTEAFF

cdr3_length: 17
v_call: TRBV3-1
clone_size: NA
cdr3_aa: CASSQVKEQSSYNEQFF

cdr3_length: 11
v_call: TRBV28
clone_size: many
cdr3_aa: CASREWDEQFF

cdr3_length: 15
v_call: TRBV2
clone_size: many
cdr3_aa: CASQIRTGNTDTQYF

cdr3_length: 15
v_call: TRBV9
clone_size: many
cdr3_aa: CASSVDPTARETQYF

cdr3_length: 16
v_call: TRBV12-3/TRBV12-4
clone_size: few
cdr3_aa: CASSLDSGGVADTQYF

cdr3_length: 15
v_call: TRBV7-2
clone_size: NA
cdr3_aa: CASSPTSGGAETQYF

cdr3_length: 14
v_call: TRBV7-2
clone_size: few
cdr3_aa: CASTRSGFTDTQYF

cdr3_length: 15
v_call: TRBV7-2
clone_size: many
cdr3_aa: CASSLISGLRETQYF

cdr3_length: 19
v_call: TRBV7-6
clone_size: NA
cdr3_aa: CASGNFRGRADSGANVLTF

cdr3_length: 14
v_call: TRBV25-1
clone_size: few
cdr3_aa: CASSDTSETDTQYF

cdr3_length: 17
v_call: TRBV12-3/TRBV12-4
clone_size: NA
cdr3_aa: CASSSDSSRATNEKLFF

cdr3_length: 15
v_call: TRBV28
clone_size: few
cdr3_aa: CASSPLTGSTDTQYF

cdr3_length: 13
v_call: TRBV6-2/TRBV6-3
clone_size: many
cdr3_aa: CASSYGLSNEQFF

cdr3_length: 14
v_call: TRBV15
clone_size: few
cdr3_aa: CATSRDPLGTEAFF

cdr3_length: 15
v_call: TRBV7-9
clone_size: many
cdr3_aa: CASSPRGSGANVLTF

cdr3_length: 16
v_call: TRBV20-1
clone_size: few
cdr3_aa: CSAPLGAGTMADTQYF

cdr3_length: 13
v_call: TRBV11-3
clone_size: NA
cdr3_aa: CASSFSAGSEQFF

cdr3_length: 14
v_call: TRBV5-1
clone_size: few
cdr3_aa: CASSLTAAKVGQYF

cdr3_length: 15
v_call: TRBV5-6
clone_size: many
cdr3_aa: CASTTEEGATYEQYF

cdr3_length: 14
v_call: TRBV6-6
clone_size: many
cdr3_aa: CASSSVAGTDTQYF

cdr3_length: 16
v_call: TRBV3-1
clone_size: many
cdr3_aa: CASSQDRAGISYEQYF

cdr3_length: 14
v_call: TRBV28
clone_size: many
cdr3_aa: CASSPPSRSYEQYF

cdr3_length: 14
v_call: TRBV7-9
clone_size: many
cdr3_aa: CASSKTSGNYEQYF

cdr3_length: 15
v_call: TRBV10-3
clone_size: many
cdr3_aa: CAISEQTGSNEKLFF

cdr3_length: 13
v_call: TRBV5-1
clone_size: many
cdr3_aa: CATHPEGPDTQYF

cdr3_length: 13
v_call: TRBV14
clone_size: NA
cdr3_aa: CASSHDDWGEQFF

cdr3_length: 12
v_call: TRBV6-2/TRBV6-3
clone_size: once
cdr3_aa: CASSERREEQFF

cdr3_length: 13
v_call: TRBV9
clone_size: NA
cdr3_aa: CASSNQGHYGYTF

cdr3_length: 17
v_call: TRBV11-1
clone_size: many
cdr3_aa: CASSLGDPSRAKNIQYF

cdr3_length: 14
v_call: TRBV20-1
clone_size: few
cdr3_aa: CSARARNSYNEQFF

cdr3_length: 15
v_call: TRBV5-4
clone_size: NA
cdr3_aa: CASSLGTGRNQPQHF

cdr3_length: 15
v_call: TRBV4-3
clone_size: NA
cdr3_aa: CASSQDRQSGNTIYF

cdr3_length: 17
v_call: TRBV28
clone_size: many
cdr3_aa: CASSFLKISGVAAEAFF

cdr3_length: 15
v_call: TRBV7-9
clone_size: NA
cdr3_aa: CASSSVLSGANVLTF

cdr3_length: 10
v_call: TRBV2
clone_size: many
cdr3_aa: CASVANEQYF

cdr3_length: 14
v_call: TRBV6-2/TRBV6-3
clone_size: many
cdr3_aa: CASSTDRPNTEAFF

cdr3_length: 15
v_call: TRBV12-3/TRBV12-4
clone_size: few
cdr3_aa: CASRRGQGAYYEQYF

cdr3_length: 12
v_call: TRBV12-5
clone_size: few
cdr3_aa: CASGLENYGYTF

cdr3_length: 14
v_call: TRBV5-1
clone_size: many
cdr3_aa: CASTEGGVGEKLFF

cdr3_length: 15
v_call: TRBV29-1
clone_size: many
cdr3_aa: CSEYRDRTLNTEAFF

cdr3_length: 14
v_call: TRBV25-1
clone_size: NA
cdr3_aa: CASNPPGAYNEQFF

cdr3_length: 12
v_call: TRBV13
clone_size: many
cdr3_aa: CASSPGGHEQFF

cdr3_length: 14
v_call: TRBV5-4
clone_size: many
cdr3_aa: CASSFGQGVRGYTF

cdr3_length: 13
v_call: TRBV2
clone_size: many
cdr3_aa: CASRGQDNQPQHF

cdr3_length: 13
v_call: TRBV12-3/TRBV12-4
clone_size: many
cdr3_aa: CASSLGQSEKLFF

cdr3_length: 12
v_call: TRBV10-3
clone_size: many
cdr3_aa: CAISADEYGYTF

cdr3_length: 15
v_call: TRBV2
clone_size: few
cdr3_aa: CASSAYGANQETQYF

cdr3_length: 17
v_call: TRBV14
clone_size: NA
cdr3_aa: CASSQDPGQRAGNTIYF

cdr3_length: 18
v_call: TRBV21-1
clone_size: many
cdr3_aa: CASSTTTGTGGRNQPQHF

cdr3_length: 10
v_call: TRBV29-1
clone_size: many
cdr3_aa: CSVVRNEQFF

cdr3_length: 13
v_call: TRBV29-1
clone_size: few
cdr3_aa: CSVEGLINYGYTF

cdr3_length: 17
v_call: TRBV4-2
clone_size: few
cdr3_aa: CASSSTGLAGEGDEQFF